This TCR beta chain was identified during a study of cytomegalovirus exposure and HLA in healthy donors. Points from the study as a whole: TCR beta chains numbering 150 to 200 were designated cytomegalovirus-associated. Rarity marked most TCR sequences, yet some public TCRs occurred in many donors. TCR clusters originating in the first cohort tended to co-occur in the approximately 120 validation repertoires, according to a later analysis. Confirmation was obtained in vitro that three CMV-associated chains are specific for CMV antigens.

As regards this clone: Antigen unknown.

Germline loops: CDR1 SGHDN, CDR2 FVKESK. The CDR3 is 14 amino acids. The V end was cut by 1 base, the J end by 7 bases, with 10 bases between. Data came from immunoSEQ multiplex PCR; TCRdb stores just in-frame clones and leaves some out. The sample carries around 160,000 clones, around 82% recorded once. This TCR was recovered from a man aged 25 to 45 in good health and CMV-seropositive. V usage is TRBV14 and J usage is TRBJ2-2; a possible D gene is TRBD1 (6 bases). Sequencing was done on a sample of PBMCs. The CDR3 spells CASSQAAGVGELFF. The CDR3 DNA follows: TGTGCCAGCAGCCAAGCCGCAGGGGTCGGGGAGCTGTTTTTT.